The rows below give T cell receptor beta chains drawn from one sample of a study of blood T cells in healthy people across ages. One entry per CDR3 protein results from TCRdb running MiXCR on the 5' RACE reads. The sample yields about 650,000 distinct CDR3 sequences, approximately 30% seen once. The sequenced sample was blood. Receptors originate from an elderly woman in good health. The CDR3 runs from the conserved cysteine through the conserved F or W. The D gene is left open where the match is weak. The listing skips clone size in some rows; elsewhere it reads once, few, many or a size class.

v_call: TRBV12-3/TRBV12-4
d_call: TRBD2
j_call: TRBJ2-4
clone_size: many
cdr3_nt: TGTGCCAGCAGCCCAATCAGACTAGCGGGGGCTTTAAACATTCAGTACTTC
cdr3_aa: CASSPIRLAGALNIQYF

v_call: TRBV20-1
d_call: TRBD2
j_call: TRBJ2-7
clone_size: many
cdr3_nt: TGCAGTGCCAAAAGGGACTTAGCGGGGGCCCCCTCCTACGAGCAGTACTTC
cdr3_aa: CSAKRDLAGAPSYEQYF

v_call: TRBV20-1
d_call: TRBD1
j_call: TRBJ2-5
clone_size: many
cdr3_nt: TGCAGTGCAGACCCGGGACAGGGGGAAGAGACCCAGTACTTC
cdr3_aa: CSADPGQGEETQYF

v_call: TRBV6-5
d_call: -
j_call: TRBJ1-3
clone_size: many
cdr3_nt: TGTGCCAGCAGTAACGGGGGGGCTGGAAACACCATATATTTT
cdr3_aa: CASSNGGAGNTIYF

v_call: TRBV7-8
d_call: -
j_call: TRBJ1-1
clone_size: -
cdr3_nt: TGTGCCAGCCAAAGGGACCGGGGGGGCGTTACTGAAGCTTTCTTT
cdr3_aa: CASQRDRGGVTEAFF

v_call: TRBV12-3/TRBV12-4
d_call: -
j_call: TRBJ1-2
clone_size: few
cdr3_nt: TGTGCCAGCAGCCCGACCCACCGGAACCATGGCTACACCTTC
cdr3_aa: CASSPTHRNHGYTF

v_call: TRBV7-8
d_call: -
j_call: TRBJ2-1
clone_size: many
cdr3_nt: TGTGCCATCTTAGGATCATACAATGAGCAGTTCTTC
cdr3_aa: CAILGSYNEQFF

v_call: TRBV27
d_call: -
j_call: TRBJ2-7
clone_size: many
cdr3_nt: TGTGCCAGCAGTCTCGGGCCCACAGGCTACGAGCAGTACTTC
cdr3_aa: CASSLGPTGYEQYF

v_call: TRBV20-1
d_call: -
j_call: TRBJ1-5
clone_size: many
cdr3_nt: TGCAGTGCTATAGTTCAGGGATTAGGCAATCAGCCCCAGCATTTT
cdr3_aa: CSAIVQGLGNQPQHF

v_call: TRBV5-1
d_call: -
j_call: TRBJ1-4
clone_size: many
cdr3_nt: TGCGCCAGCAGCTCCCGGACCAGACAGAATGAAAAACTGTTTTTT
cdr3_aa: CASSSRTRQNEKLFF

v_call: TRBV20-1
d_call: -
j_call: TRBJ2-3
clone_size: -
cdr3_nt: TGCAGTGCTAGAGCTCAAGTCCGTGCCACAGATACGCAGTATTTT
cdr3_aa: CSARAQVRATDTQYF

v_call: TRBV12-3/TRBV12-4
d_call: -
j_call: TRBJ2-5
clone_size: many
cdr3_nt: TGTGCCAGCAGACCAGACAGCCAAGAGACCCAGTACTTC
cdr3_aa: CASRPDSQETQYF

v_call: TRBV30
d_call: TRBD1
j_call: TRBJ2-7
clone_size: -
cdr3_nt: TGTGCCTGGGGGACAGGGGCGAACGAGCAGTACTTC
cdr3_aa: CAWGTGANEQYF

v_call: TRBV20-1
d_call: -
j_call: TRBJ1-6
clone_size: many
cdr3_nt: TGCAGTGCTAGAGGCCAGGGCAATTCACCCCTCCACTTT
cdr3_aa: CSARGQGNSPLHF

v_call: TRBV12-3/TRBV12-4
d_call: -
j_call: TRBJ2-3
clone_size: -
cdr3_nt: TGTGCCAGCAGTCCCCTAGTGGTGAGCACAGATACGCAGTATTTT
cdr3_aa: CASSPLVVSTDTQYF

v_call: TRBV6-5
d_call: TRBD1
j_call: TRBJ1-5
clone_size: -
cdr3_nt: TGTGTCAGCAAGGGCGAAGGGGGCCTAGGTCAGCCCCAGCATTTT
cdr3_aa: CVSKGEGGLGQPQHF

v_call: TRBV19
d_call: TRBD1
j_call: TRBJ2-1
clone_size: -
cdr3_nt: TGTGCCAGCGAAGGGACAGCTACCAATGAGCAGTTCTTC
cdr3_aa: CASEGTATNEQFF

v_call: TRBV2
d_call: TRBD1
j_call: TRBJ2-1
clone_size: few
cdr3_nt: TGTGTCAGCAGGATGGACAGGGGCGATGAGCAGTTCTTC
cdr3_aa: CVSRMDRGDEQFF

v_call: TRBV7-9
d_call: -
j_call: TRBJ2-5
clone_size: -
cdr3_nt: TGTGCCAGCAGTAGCCTCCGGGGTAGCGCTTTACAAGAGACCCAGTACTTC
cdr3_aa: CASSSLRGSALQETQYF

v_call: TRBV7-2
d_call: -
j_call: TRBJ1-2
clone_size: many
cdr3_nt: TGTGCCAGCAGCTTAGCGCTACAGAGCTACACCTTC
cdr3_aa: CASSLALQSYTF

v_call: TRBV9
d_call: TRBD2
j_call: TRBJ2-3
clone_size: many
cdr3_nt: TGTGCCAGCAGCCTTTCGGCGGGGGGGCGGACAGATACGCAGTATTTT
cdr3_aa: CASSLSAGGRTDTQYF

v_call: TRBV30
d_call: -
j_call: TRBJ1-1
clone_size: -
cdr3_nt: TGTGCCTGGAGTGTAAAGCCTGAGTCTGAAGCTTTCTTT
cdr3_aa: CAWSVKPESEAFF

v_call: TRBV5-1
d_call: -
j_call: TRBJ2-1
clone_size: -
cdr3_nt: TGCGCCAGCAGCTTGGGGCCGGGACTCTCCACCAATGAGCAGTTCTTC
cdr3_aa: CASSLGPGLSTNEQFF

v_call: TRBV7-9
d_call: -
j_call: TRBJ1-2
clone_size: -
cdr3_nt: TGTGCCAGCAGCCCTGGGGCGCAGGGCGCCTACACCTTC
cdr3_aa: CASSPGAQGAYTF

v_call: TRBV4-1
d_call: TRBD2
j_call: TRBJ2-7
clone_size: -
cdr3_nt: TGCGCCGGCAGCCAACCAACTAGCGTAACCTACAACGAGCAGTACTTC
cdr3_aa: CAGSQPTSVTYNEQYF

v_call: TRBV7-2
d_call: TRBD2
j_call: TRBJ2-1
clone_size: -
cdr3_nt: TGTGCCAGCAGCTTATACGGGACTAGCGGGTACAATGAGCAGTTCTTC
cdr3_aa: CASSLYGTSGYNEQFF

v_call: TRBV30
d_call: TRBD1
j_call: TRBJ1-2
clone_size: -
cdr3_nt: TGTGCCTTCCGGAAGGGGGCTGACTATGGCTACACCTTC
cdr3_aa: CAFRKGADYGYTF

v_call: TRBV21-1
d_call: -
j_call: TRBJ2-5
clone_size: -
cdr3_nt: TGTGCCAGCAGCAACCGACTAGCGGTGGGAGGGGAGACCCAGTACTTC
cdr3_aa: CASSNRLAVGGETQYF

v_call: TRBV5-4
d_call: -
j_call: TRBJ1-1
clone_size: many
cdr3_nt: TGTGCCAGCAGCTTGTCCCGGGGGGACACTGAAGCTTTCTTT
cdr3_aa: CASSLSRGDTEAFF

v_call: TRBV20-1
d_call: -
j_call: TRBJ1-2
clone_size: few
cdr3_nt: TGCAGTGCCGTAGGCGGGACCTATGGCTACACCTTC
cdr3_aa: CSAVGGTYGYTF

v_call: TRBV6-5
d_call: -
j_call: TRBJ2-6
clone_size: many
cdr3_nt: TGTGCCAGCCGTGGGGCCAACGTCCTGACTTTC
cdr3_aa: CASRGANVLTF

v_call: TRBV28
d_call: -
j_call: TRBJ2-5
clone_size: many
cdr3_nt: TGTGCCAGCAGTTTTATGGGGGGCAGGGAGACCCAGTACTTC
cdr3_aa: CASSFMGGRETQYF

v_call: TRBV20-1
d_call: -
j_call: TRBJ2-7
clone_size: many
cdr3_nt: TGCAGTGCTAACAAACCGGGCAACTCCTACGAGCAGTACTTC
cdr3_aa: CSANKPGNSYEQYF

v_call: TRBV7-2
d_call: -
j_call: TRBJ2-1
clone_size: many
cdr3_nt: TGTGCCAGCAGCTCGAACCGTAACCCAGGCAGACAGTACAATGAGCAGTTCTTC
cdr3_aa: CASSSNRNPGRQYNEQFF

v_call: TRBV9
d_call: -
j_call: TRBJ1-1
clone_size: -
cdr3_nt: TGTGCCAGCAGCGTCTGGGGAGACGACACTGAAGCTTTCTTT
cdr3_aa: CASSVWGDDTEAFF

v_call: TRBV7-2
d_call: -
j_call: TRBJ2-2
clone_size: few
cdr3_nt: TGTGCCAGCACCACAAACACCGGGGAGCTGTTTTTT
cdr3_aa: CASTTNTGELFF